This TCR beta chain comes out of a study of cytomegalovirus exposure and HLA in healthy donors. Findings and caveats of the study: The likely origin of a cluster of highly shared sequence variants was a sequencing artifact. Most CMV-associated TCR beta chains were later found to appear HLA-restricted. A few CMV-associated chains proved CMV antigen-specific in vitro.

A note on this clone: Antigen unknown.

PCR primers comprised 60 Vbeta and 13 Jbeta primers. Sequencing was performed with immunoSEQ multiplex PCR; in TCRdb, only in-frame clones are kept and a portion is missing. The data show fewer than 90,000 clones, 65% to 80% seen once. The sample comprised PBMCs. The receptor comes from a man younger than 45 in good health and CMV-seropositive.

The CDR3 DNA follows: TGTGCCAGCTCGGGACAGGCCACTAACTATGGCTACACCTTC. Translating it yields CASSGQATNYGYTF. The V call is TRBV5-8, the J call TRBJ1-2, with TRBD1 matching 8 bases. CDR1 and CDR2 (germline): SGHTS, YDEGEE. CDR3 size: 14 residues. Trimming cost V 7 bases and J 0 bases; bases outside gene matches: 5.